One and the same sample provided the 15 T cell receptor beta chains below, sequenced in a study of regulatory T cells in long-lasting Graves disease (dated by TCRdb to the early 2020s). The sample's time point, from its label and the paper: persistent/refractory GD, antithyroid drugs over 5 years with positive TRAb. RNA was extracted from PBMCs in TRIzol for both TCR sequencing and RNA sequencing. Libraries came from multiplex PCR. Sequencing was performed on an Illumina HiSeq 4000. CDR3 regions were amplified by Arm-PCR with iRepertoire HTBI primers to construct TCR beta libraries. TCRdb handled the public reads itself, with Q25 trimming in fastp and clone calling in MiXCR, and kept productive beta chains. Every distinct CDR3 protein forms one entry, paired with its most common genes and DNA. The sample includes 400,000 to 600,000 distinct CDR3 sequences, with approximately 21% observed a single time. Over 6% of the sample rests with the top ten.

The material sequenced was peripheral blood mononuclear cells (PBMCs), taken when the disease was refractory, from a patient treated with antithyroid drugs. Receptor source: a female donor with Graves disease.

This clonotype has a count of ten or more. This chain connects TRBV28 to TRBJ1-1; TRBD1 aligns across 7 bases. The CDR3 loop spans 13 amino acids. The J segment lost 10 bases and the V segment lost 1 base, leaving 6 bases of the junction unmatched. The germline gives CDR1 MDHEN, CDR2 SYDVKM. Here the CDR3 DNA reads TGTGCCAGCAGTTTATCCTCAGGGGGAACAGCTTTCTTT. Translating it yields CASSLSSGGTAFF.

Comments on this clonotype: A much more abundant neighbour one base away suggests this may be a read error. The chain employs TRBV6-5 and TRBJ2-7, with a tentative D call TRBD2 (5 bases). CDR1 MNHEY and CDR2 SVGAGI come from the germline V gene. The length of the CDR3 is 15 residues. V dropped 8 bases and J dropped 4 bases, with 21 bases sitting between them. CDR3 in amino acids: CASGLSSGLDYEQYF. The CDR3 bases are TGTGCCAGCGGTTTGTCCAGCGGTCTAGATTACGAGCAGTACTTC.

This clonotype was recorded a few times. The chain recombines TRBV14 with TRBJ1-2; maybe TRBD1 (5 bases). V lost 0 bases, J lost 4 bases, and 15 bases lay in between. The CDR3 spans 16 residues. Looked up from germline, CDR1 is SGHDN and CDR2 is FVKESK. CDR3 sequence: CASSQEGRGVIYGYTF. Written as DNA, the CDR3 is TGTGCCAGCAGCCAAGAGGGGAGAGGGGTTATCTATGGCTACACCTTC. The full variable domain, its missing parts supplied by reference TRBV14 and TRBJ1-2, is EAGVTQFPSHSVIEKGQTVTLRCDPISGHDNLYWYRRVMGKEIKFLLHFVKESKQDESGMPNNRFLAERTGGTYSTLKVQPAELEDSGVYFCASSQEGRGVIYGYTFGSGTRLTVV.

Ten or more counts support this clonotype. The chain is built from TRBV10-3 and TRBJ2-5; D is unclear. The germline V gene has CDR1 ENHRY and CDR2 SYGVKD. Trimming shortened V by 3 bases and J by 5 bases, and 4 bases separated the two germline ends. The CDR3 covers 11 residues. CDR3 in DNA: TGTGCCATCAGTGACGGGGAGACCCAGTACTTC. The encoded protein is CAISDGETQYF.

The chain has TRBV7-9 and TRBJ1-1, with 8 bases matching TRBD1. This CDR3 has 16 amino acids. Germline CDR1 is SEHNR and CDR2 is FQNEAQ (reference sequence). V lost 4 bases and J lost 1; bases outside the gene matches: 8. The CDR3 loop is CASSSRAGTGNTEAFF. CDR3 in DNA: TGTGCCAGCAGCTCAAGGGCCGGGACAGGGAACACTGAAGCTTTCTTT.

This clonotype was observed a handful of times. The J gene is TRBJ2-7, the V gene TRBV3-1; the D gene could be TRBD1 or TRBD2 (5 bases each). V dropped 0 bases and J dropped 6 bases, with 12 bases sitting between them. The CDR3 loop spans 14 amino acids. Germline V CDR1 and CDR2: LGHDT, YNNKEL (reference sequence). The CDR3 DNA follows: TGTGCCAGCAGCCAAGATGGGGGTGACGGCGAGCAGTACTTC. It encodes CASSQDGGDGEQYF.

This clonotype showed up many times. The J gene is TRBJ1-2, the V gene TRBV28, with 7 bases fitting TRBD1. Germline V gene sequence: CDR1 MDHEN, CDR2 SYDVKM. V lost 10 bases, J lost 4 bases, and 6 bases stayed unmatched. The CDR3 is 12 amino acids. In DNA form, the CDR3 reads TGTGCCATCCCTGCAGGGGGCTATGGCTACACCTTC. Translating it yields CAIPAGGYGYTF.

This clonotype was counted at least ten times. Written as DNA, the CDR3 is TGTGCCAGCAGCTTAGACAGGAGGAACACTGAAGCTTTCTTT. It yields the protein CASSLDRRNTEAFF. The chain is built from TRBV7-8 and TRBJ1-1, with D possibly matching TRBD1 (5 bases). Germline CDR1 is SGHVS and CDR2 is FQNEAQ. The CDR3 has 14 residues. With 1 base removed from V and 1 base from J, the gap between germline ends came to 7 bases. The whole variable domain, remainder taken from reference TRBV7-8 and TRBJ1-1, is GAGVSQSPRYKVAKRGQDVALRCDPISGHVSLFWYQQALGQGPEFLTYFQNEAQLDKSGLPSDRFFAERPEGSVSTLKIQRTQQEDSAVYLCASSLDRRNTEAFFGQGTRLTVV.

Ten or more counts support this clonotype. V usage is TRBV7-8 and J usage is TRBJ2-5; D tentatively fits TRBD1 or TRBD2 (7 bases each). The CDR3 consists of 15 residues. Germline CDR1 and CDR2: SGHVS and FQNEAQ. The V end lost 5 bases, the J end lost 4 bases, and 17 bases lay between the germline ends. The CDR3 sequence is CASSLSPRGGETQYF. The CDR3 DNA reads as TGTGCCAGCAGCCTTTCCCCCAGGGGGGGAGAGACCCAGTACTTC.

The chain carries TRBV11-2 and TRBJ2-5; 8 bases agree with TRBD2. V lost 1 base, J lost 2 bases, and 3 bases stayed unmatched. Germline lookup yields CDR1 SGHAT and CDR2 FQNNGV. The CDR3 sequence is 15 residues long. CDR3 DNA sequence: TGTGCCAGCAGCTTAGCACTAGCGGTACAAGAGACCCAGTACTTC. Translation gives CASSLALAVQETQYF.

The V gene is TRBV29-1, the J gene TRBJ2-7; 10 positions agree with TRBD2. Germline CDR1 and CDR2: SQVTM and ANQGSEA. CDR3 length equals 13 residues. The V gene end was trimmed by 4 bases and the J gene end by 4 bases; junction bases not matched to a gene: 4. The CDR3 sequence is CSVVGLAVYEQYF. The CDR3 DNA follows: TGCAGCGTTGTAGGACTAGCGGTTTACGAGCAGTACTTC.

V gene TRBV12-3 or TRBV12-4 combines with J gene TRBJ1-5; no firm D call. This CDR3 is 15 amino acids long. The V end was cut by 7 bases, the J end by 2 bases, with 15 bases between. The CDR3 spells CASTSWGGGNQPQHF. The CDR3 DNA follows: TGTGCCAGCACCTCCTGGGGTGGGGGCAATCAGCCCCAGCATTTT.

The chain carries TRBV19 and TRBJ2-2; no clear D gene. The CDR3 runs 17 residues. V gave up 10 bases and J gave up 0 bases, with 21 bases separating them. Germline CDR1 and CDR2: LNHDA and SQIVND (reference sequence). The CDR3: CATTERAGRTNTGELFF. The CDR3 DNA reads TGTGCCACTACCGAGAGAGCCGGAAGGACGAACACCGGGGAGCTGTTTTTT.

This clonotype was found a few times. The rearrangement links TRBV2 to TRBJ2-1; no definite D call. The CDR3 length is 12 residues. The ends were cut back, 8 bases at V and 9 bases at J, with 14 bases in the middle. Germline CDR1 reads SNHLY; CDR2 reads FYNNEI. The chain's CDR3 is CASRGRLGEQFF. The CDR3 region has the DNA TGTGCCAGCCGAGGACGGCTAGGTGAGCAGTTCTTC.

This clonotype has a count of ten or more. The chain joins TRBV28 to TRBJ1-5; 7 bases agree with TRBD1. The CDR3 runs to 16 residues. J gave up 7 bases and V 6 bases, and 15 bases lay outside the gene matches. Germline-derived CDR1 and CDR2 are MDHEN and SYDVKM. The CDR3 is CASREGQVDLWQPQHF. Written as DNA, the CDR3 is TGTGCCAGCAGAGAAGGACAGGTGGATTTGTGGCAGCCCCAGCATTTT. The full variable domain, with the rest looked up from reference TRBV28 and TRBJ1-5, is DVKVTQSSRYLVKRTGEKVFLECVQDMDHENMFWYRQDPGLGLRLIYFSYDVKMKEKGDIPEGYSVSREKKERFSLILESASTNQTSMYLCASREGQVDLWQPQHFGDGTRLSIL.